A single sample is the source of the 24 T cell receptor beta chains below, sequenced in a study of T cell repertoires in ileal Crohn's disease (dated by TCRdb to about 2019). Library preparation used the immunoSEQ multiplex PCR assay. This immuneACCESS table, as held by TCRdb, lists in-frame sequences with V and J called but not all clones. Of the missing ones, under half trace to an unresolved V gene in checked studies; the others have no known cause. The sample includes 13,000 to 15,000 clones, with about 90% observed a single time. The top ten clonotypes cover 3.5% to 4.5% of the sample. The sample comprised ileal tissue. The receptors stem from an adult with Crohn's disease.

The chain couples TRBV27 to TRBJ1-5; D is unresolved. The CDR3 has 15 residues. Trimming cost V 2 bases and J 0 bases, with 8 bases left between them. In germline, CDR1 is MNHEY, CDR2 SMNVEV (reference sequence). The CDR3 DNA reads TGTGCCAGCAGTTTAGAGTCGTATAGCAATCAGCCCCAGCATTTT. The encoded protein is CASSLESYSNQPQHF.

This chain joins TRBV16 and TRBJ2-2; D may be TRBD1 (7 bases). V shed 4 bases and J shed 4 bases, with 13 bases lying between them. This CDR3 spans 15 amino acids. Germline V gene data show CDR1 as KGHSY and CDR2 as FQNENV. CDR3 protein: CASSPRRGVTGELFF. CDR3 DNA: TGTGCCAGCAGCCCCCGCAGGGGGGTCACCGGGGAGCTGTTTTTT. Using reference TRBV16 and TRBJ2-2 for the parts outside the CDR3, the full variable domain is GEEVAQTPKHLVRGEGQKAKLYCAPIKGHSYVFWYQQVLKNEFKFLISFQNENVFDETGMPKERFSAKCLPNSPCSLEIQATKLEDSAVYFCASSPRRGVTGELFFGEGSRLTVL.

The chain is built from TRBV30 and TRBJ1-2; D not certain. Germline lookup yields CDR1 GTSNPN and CDR2 SVGIG (reference sequence). With 8 bases removed from V and 7 bases from J, the gap between germline ends came to 5 bases. The CDR3 is 8 residues long. CDR3 sequence (DNA): TGTGCCAGCGGTGGCTACACCTTC. This translates into CASGGYTF.

The J gene is TRBJ2-7, the V gene TRBV10-3; 8 nucleotides line up with TRBD2. The germline gives CDR1 ENHRY, CDR2 SYGVKD. CDR3 length equals 15 residues. J was trimmed by 4 bases and V by 4 bases; bases with no gene match: 9. CDR3 in DNA: TGTGCCATCAGTGTATCGCTGGGACTAGGGTACGAGCAGTACTTC. As protein: CAISVSLGLGYEQYF.

This sequence joins TRBV18 and TRBJ2-3; TRBD2 matches 8 bases. The germline V gene has CDR1 KGHSH and CDR2 LQKENI. The junction had 4 bases not matched to a gene; V was cut back by 3 bases and J by 5 bases. The CDR3 loop spans 14 amino acids. Here the CDR3 DNA reads TGTGCCAGCTCACCCGGGACTAGTAAAGATACGCAGTATTTT. It yields the protein CASSPGTSKDTQYF.

The chain couples TRBV6-5 to TRBJ2-7, with D tentatively TRBD1 (5 bases). This CDR3 is built from 13 residues. V dropped 2 bases and J dropped 0 bases, with 5 bases sitting between them. Germline lookup yields CDR1 MNHEY and CDR2 SVGAGI. The chain's CDR3 is CASSYDSSYEQYF. CDR3 coding DNA: TGTGCCAGCAGTTACGACAGCTCCTACGAGCAGTACTTC.

The V call is TRBV4-1, the J call TRBJ2-3; D uncertain. V lost 0 bases and J lost 0, with 7 bases in between. This CDR3 comprises 15 residues. CDR1 is MGHRA and CDR2 is YSYEKL in the germline V gene. The CDR3 DNA sequence: TGCGCCAGCAGCCAAGATCCCCATAGCACAGATACGCAGTATTTT. This gives the protein CASSQDPHSTDTQYF.

CDR3: CASTWTGGGTNEKLFF. DNA for the CDR3: TGCGCCAGCACCTGGACAGGGGGCGGAACTAATGAAAAACTGTTTTTT. V and J are TRBV5-1 and TRBJ1-4; 11 bases match TRBD1. Losses at the gene ends were 6 bases for V and 1 base for J; bases not matched to a gene: 5. There are 16 residues in the CDR3. The germline V gene encodes CDR1 SGHRS and CDR2 YFSETQ. Combining the CDR3 with reference TRBV5-1 and TRBJ1-4 gives the whole variable domain KAGVTQTPRYLIKTRGQQVTLSCSPISGHRSVSWYQQTPGQGLQFLFEYFSETQRNKGNFPGRFSGRQFSNSRSEMNVSTLELGDSALYLCASTWTGGGTNEKLFFGSGTQLSVL.

The chain links TRBV9 to TRBJ1-2; 8 nucleotides align to TRBD1. The CDR3 totals 13 residues. With V trimmed by 3 bases and J by 8 bases, 6 bases remained unmatched. Germline V gene sequence: CDR1 SGDLS, CDR2 YYNGEE. This CDR3 reads CASSAPTGEGYTF. CDR3 bases: TGTGCCAGCAGCGCTCCGACAGGGGAAGGCTACACCTTC.

J is TRBJ2-1 and V is TRBV29-1, with D possibly TRBD1 on 6 matching bases. V lost 4 bases and J lost 15, with 19 bases in between. The germline CDR1 and CDR2 sequences are SQVTM and ANQGSEA. The CDR3 length is 12 residues. The CDR3 loop is CSVGGTTMNLFF. CDR3 DNA: TGCAGCGTTGGAGGGACAACAATGAATTTGTTCTTC.

The V gene is TRBV12-5, the J gene TRBJ1-5; TRBD1 aligns across 7 bases. Germline assignment: CDR1 LGHNT and CDR2 FRNRAP. The CDR3 runs 20 residues. V lost 1 base, J lost 4 bases, and 19 bases stayed unmatched. The CDR3 protein is CASGLGPGQSSSSFNQPQHF. The CDR3 coding sequence is TGTGCTAGTGGTTTGGGACCGGGACAGAGTTCCTCGAGTTTTAATCAGCCCCAGCATTTT.

The chain is built from TRBV5-1 and TRBJ1-2, with D tentatively TRBD1 (5 bases). This CDR3 has 13 residues. V was cut by 4 bases and J by 5 bases, with 12 bases left in between. Germline values: CDR1 SGHRS, CDR2 YFSETQ. Here the CDR3 reads CASSTDSSYGYTF. The CDR3 DNA is TGCGCCAGCAGCACAGACAGTTCGTATGGCTACACCTTC.

V and J are TRBV18 and TRBJ2-5; 10 nucleotides agree with TRBD2. Germline loops: CDR1 KGHSH, CDR2 LQKENI. V shed 3 bases and J 5 bases; nucleotides not matched to a gene: 9. CDR3 length: 16 amino acids. The CDR3 bases are TGTGCCAGCTCACCGATTTTGAGCGGGGGGGCCGAGACCCAGTACTTC. As protein: CASSPILSGGAETQYF.

The J gene is TRBJ1-1, the V gene TRBV28; perhaps TRBD1 as D (5 bases). Germline V gene sequence: CDR1 MDHEN, CDR2 SYDVKM. This CDR3 comprises 11 residues. Trimming shortened V by 6 bases and J by 11 bases, and 13 bases separated the two germline ends. In nucleotides, the CDR3 is TGTGCCAGCAGGTTCAGGGATATCGCTTTCTTT. As protein: CASRFRDIAFF.

The V call is TRBV29-1, the J call TRBJ2-7, with unresolved D. Trimming stripped 7 bases from V and 2 bases from J, with 15 bases between. The CDR3 is 13 amino acids. CDR1 and CDR2 from the germline V gene are SQVTM and ANQGSEA. For the CDR3, the DNA is TGCAGCGCCTGCGGCACACACACCTACGAGCAGTACTTC. Translated, it gives CSACGTHTYEQYF.

The chain uses TRBV6-5 and TRBJ2-2; 8 nucleotides match TRBD1. Germline V gene sequence: CDR1 MNHEY, CDR2 SVGAGI. V shed 6 bases and J 1 base; nucleotides not matched to a gene: 4. The CDR3 totals 15 residues. CDR3 protein: CASRPDRGNTGELFF. The DNA of the CDR3 is TGTGCCAGCAGACCAGACAGGGGGAACACCGGGGAGCTGTTTTTT.

In nucleotides, the CDR3 is TGTGCCATCAGTCTCCGGGACATCCTCAACTCTGGGGCCAACGTCCTGACTTTC. Its protein is CAISLRDILNSGANVLTF. The chain recombines TRBV10-3 with TRBJ2-6; D is possibly TRBD1 (6 bases). V was shortened by 5 bases and J by 0 bases, with 17 bases between the two germline ends. From germline, CDR1 is ENHRY and CDR2 SYGVKD. This CDR3 comprises 18 residues.

V is TRBV27 and J is TRBJ2-1, with a possible D match to TRBD1 (5 bases). Germline CDR1 is MNHEY and CDR2 is SMNVEV (reference sequence). The CDR3 contains 14 residues. Between the trimmed V and J ends, which lost 5 bases and 9 bases, there was a span of 17 bases. The CDR3 DNA sequence: TGTGCCAGCAGTCCGACCGTCAGGGCGGCTGAGCAGTTCTTC. Residues: CASSPTVRAAEQFF.

A single count supports this clone. J is TRBJ1-6 and V is TRBV7-2; 7 bases match TRBD1. Germline loops: CDR1 SGHTA, CDR2 FQGNSA. V dropped 1 base and J dropped 0; count of bases not matched to a gene: 3. The CDR3 totals 17 residues. CDR3 protein: CASSLGQGHSYNSPLHF. The CDR3 region has the DNA TGTGCCAGCAGCTTAGGACAGGGACACTCCTATAATTCACCCCTCCACTTT.

This chain links TRBV28 with TRBJ2-3, with 7 bases identical to TRBD2. Germline CDR1 reads MDHEN; CDR2 reads SYDVKM. Losses at the gene ends were 2 bases for V and 0 bases for J; bases not matched to a gene: 2. The CDR3 loop spans 15 amino acids. CDR3 residues: CASSLLAESTDTQYF. CDR3 nucleotide sequence: TGTGCCAGCAGTTTACTAGCGGAGAGCACAGATACGCAGTATTTT.

This clone showed up just once. The gene calls are TRBV27 and TRBJ1-6; no clear D. Germline V gene lookup returns CDR1 MNHEY and CDR2 SMNVEV (reference sequence). Deletions cut 5 bases from V and 6 bases from J, with 5 bases between. CDR3 length: 12 residues. The CDR3 spells CASSPINSPLHF. CDR3 nucleotide sequence: TGTGCCAGCAGTCCAATTAATTCACCCCTCCACTTT.

The chain uses TRBV5-6 and TRBJ2-5; TRBD1 agrees at 7 bases. The germline V gene has CDR1 SGHDT and CDR2 YYEEEE. Trimming took 0 bases from V and 11 from J; bases not matched to a gene: 10. CDR3 length: 14 residues. The chain's CDR3 is CASSLAGTAREQYF. Here the CDR3 DNA reads TGTGCCAGCAGCTTGGCCGGGACAGCGAGGGAGCAGTACTTC.

This clone occurred a few times. An end of the junction differs from the germline gene, which may be a read error. The V gene is TRBV4-1, the J gene TRBJ1-2; D might be TRBD1 (5 bases). CDR1 is MGHRA and CDR2 is YSYEKL in the germline V gene. The CDR3 covers 15 residues. CDR3 loop: CASSQDFPGSYGYAF. CDR3 DNA: TGCGCCAGCAGCCAAGATTTTCCAGGGTCCTATGGCTACGCCTTC.

This chain connects TRBV19 to TRBJ2-7; no firm D call. The V gene's germline CDR1 is LNHDA and CDR2 SQIVND (reference sequence). This CDR3 contains 13 residues. Trimming removed 2 bases at V and 2 bases at J, with 7 bases between. CDR3 bases: TGTGCCAGTAGTATAACAAGTACCTACGAGCAGTACTTC. It codes for CASSITSTYEQYF. The variable domain in full, with the rest retrieved from reference TRBV19 and TRBJ2-7, is DGGITQSPKYLFRKEGQNVTLSCEQNLNHDAMYWYRQDPGQGLRLIYYSQIVNDFQKGDIAEGYSVSREKKESFPLTVTSAQKNPTAFYLCASSITSTYEQYFGPGTRLTVT.